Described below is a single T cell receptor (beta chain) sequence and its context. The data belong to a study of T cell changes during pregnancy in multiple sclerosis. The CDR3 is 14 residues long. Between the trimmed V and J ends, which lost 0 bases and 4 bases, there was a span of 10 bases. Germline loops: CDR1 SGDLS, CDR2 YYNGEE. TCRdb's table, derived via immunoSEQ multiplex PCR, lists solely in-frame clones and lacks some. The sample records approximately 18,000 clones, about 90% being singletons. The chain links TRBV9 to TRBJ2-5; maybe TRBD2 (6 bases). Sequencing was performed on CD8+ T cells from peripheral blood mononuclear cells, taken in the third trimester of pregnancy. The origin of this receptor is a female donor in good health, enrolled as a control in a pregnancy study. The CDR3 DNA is TGTGCCAGCAGCGTAGGTTCGGGGGTAGAGACCCAGTACTTC. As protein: CASSVGSGVETQYF. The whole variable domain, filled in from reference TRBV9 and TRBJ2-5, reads DSGVTQTPKHLITATGQRVTLRCSPRSGDLSVYWYQQSLDQGLQFLIQYYNGEERAKGNILERFSAQQFPDLHSELNLSSLELGDSALYFCASSVGSGVETQYFGPGTRLLVL.